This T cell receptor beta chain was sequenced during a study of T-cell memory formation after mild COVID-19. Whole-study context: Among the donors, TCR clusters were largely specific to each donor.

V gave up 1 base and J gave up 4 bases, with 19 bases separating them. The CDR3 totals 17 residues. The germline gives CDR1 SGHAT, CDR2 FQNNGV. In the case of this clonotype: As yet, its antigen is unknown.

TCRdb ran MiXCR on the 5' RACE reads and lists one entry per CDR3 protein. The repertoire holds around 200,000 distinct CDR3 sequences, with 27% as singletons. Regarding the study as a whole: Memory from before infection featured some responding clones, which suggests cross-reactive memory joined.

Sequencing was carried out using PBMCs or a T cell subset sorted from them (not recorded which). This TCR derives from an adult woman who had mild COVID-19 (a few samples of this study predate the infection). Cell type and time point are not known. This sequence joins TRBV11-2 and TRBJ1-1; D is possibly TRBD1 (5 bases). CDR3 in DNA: TGTGCCAGCAGCTTAGCCCCCTGGACCCGGGGCGCCACTGAAGCTTTCTTT. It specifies CASSLAPWTRGATEAFF.